A selection of T cell receptor beta chains follows, all from one sample in a study of CD8+ T cells in alopecia areata. Sequencing used immunoSEQ multiplex PCR; TCRdb keeps in-frame clones, though not all of them. Here the sample spans more than 90,000 clones, 50% to 75% being singletons. Sequenced here: CD8+ T cells sorted from blood, sampled at week 4, from a patient treated with tofacitinib. These receptors all stem from a human donor with alopecia areata. CDR3s include the opening cysteine and the closing phenylalanine or tryptophan. The D gene is left open where the match is weak. Clone sizes are given selectively: once, few, many, or a class where the clone is expanded.

v_call	j_call	d_call	clone_size	cdr3_aa	cdr3_nt
TRBV15	TRBJ1-6	NA	NA	CATSRDLGKSPLHF	TGTGCCACCAGCAGAGATCTGGGAAAGTCACCCCTCCACTTT
TRBV30	TRBJ2-2	NA	NA	CAWSVHSTTGELFF	TGTGCCTGGAGTGTACACTCCACCACCGGGGAGCTGTTTTTT
TRBV30	TRBJ1-2	NA	few	CAWHQGLANYGYTF	TGTGCCTGGCATCAGGGGTTAGCTAACTATGGCTACACCTTC
TRBV11-1	TRBJ1-6	NA	NA	CASSSSNSSNSPLHF	TGTGCCAGCAGCTCCAGTAATTCGAGTAATTCACCCCTCCACTTT
TRBV20-1	TRBJ2-7	NA	NA	CSAGYEQYF	TGCAGTGCTGGATACGAGCAGTACTTC
TRBV2	TRBJ1-1	TRBD1	once	CASQGAREAFF	TGTGCCAGCCAGGGGGCTAGGGAAGCTTTCTTT
TRBV29-1	TRBJ2-1	TRBD2	once	CSVEYPSGSDNEQFF	TGCAGCGTTGAATATCCTAGCGGGAGTGACAATGAGCAGTTCTTC
TRBV5-6	TRBJ2-1	NA	NA	CASSSGGTEQFF	TGTGCCAGCAGCTCCGGCGGAACAGAGCAGTTCTTC
TRBV6-5	TRBJ2-2	TRBD2	NA	CACPRAGGDTGELFF	TGTGCCTGTCCCCGGGCGGGGGGCGATACCGGGGAGCTGTTTTTT
TRBV7-3	TRBJ2-3	TRBD2	NA	CASSRSGRAFSSTDTQYF	TGTGCCAGCAGCCGTAGCGGGAGGGCCTTTTCTAGCACAGATACGCAGTATTTT
TRBV13	TRBJ2-3	NA	NA	CASSHTAEADTQYF	TGTGCCAGCAGTCATACGGCGGAGGCAGATACGCAGTATTTT
TRBV4-1	TRBJ2-5	NA	NA	CASSQDGIAFRETQYF	TGCGCCAGCAGCCAAGATGGAATAGCCTTCAGGGAGACCCAGTACTTC
TRBV27	TRBJ2-5	TRBD2	NA	CASSTTTSGKETQYF	TGTGCCAGCAGTACGACGACTAGCGGGAAAGAGACCCAGTACTTC
TRBV7-3	TRBJ2-6	NA	NA	CASSSSGANVLTF	TGTGCCAGCAGCAGCTCTGGGGCCAACGTCCTGACTTTC